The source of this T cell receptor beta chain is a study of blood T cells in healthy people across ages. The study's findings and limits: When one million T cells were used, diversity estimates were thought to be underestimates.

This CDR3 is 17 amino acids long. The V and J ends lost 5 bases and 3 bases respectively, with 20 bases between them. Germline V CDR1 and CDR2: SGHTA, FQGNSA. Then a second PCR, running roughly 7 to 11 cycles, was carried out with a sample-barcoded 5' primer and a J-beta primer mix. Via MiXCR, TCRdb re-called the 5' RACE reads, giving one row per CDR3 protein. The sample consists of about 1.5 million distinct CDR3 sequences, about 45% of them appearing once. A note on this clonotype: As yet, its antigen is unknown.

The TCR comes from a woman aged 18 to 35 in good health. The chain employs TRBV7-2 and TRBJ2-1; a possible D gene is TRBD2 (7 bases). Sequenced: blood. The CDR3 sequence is CASSIDGGALGYNEQFF. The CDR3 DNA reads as TGTGCCAGCAGCATAGATGGGGGGGCATTGGGCTACAATGAGCAGTTCTTC. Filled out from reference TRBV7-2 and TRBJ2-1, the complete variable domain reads GAGVSQSPSNKVTEKGKDVELRCDPISGHTALYWYRQSLGQGLEFLIYFQGNSAPDKSGLPSDRFSAERTGGSVSTLTIQRTQQEDSAVYLCASSIDGGALGYNEQFFGPGTRLTVL.